One and the same sample provided the 21 T cell receptor beta chains below, sequenced in a study of tumor-infiltrating lymphocytes in primary liver carcinoma. Germline DNA was also extracted, and blood RNA derived from unsorted whole blood. Using a constant-region primer together with ProtoScript II reverse transcriptase, TCR beta cDNA was made from about 500 ng of total RNA. A slightly modified ARM-PCR protocol with three nested multiplex PCR rounds produced these TCR beta libraries. Use of TRBV1-TRBV30 forward primers with a C-beta reverse primer characterized the first two PCR rounds, which lasted around 11 cycles each. TCRdb passed the multiplex PCR reads through MiXCR, listing each CDR3 protein once. The sample lists hundreds of thousands of distinct CDR3 sequences, less than 75% occurring once. Sequenced: peripheral blood. The receptors were gathered from a man aged 40-55 years with primary liver carcinoma and hepatitis B virus infection.

This clonotype has at least ten counts. The rearrangement uses TRBV29-1 and TRBJ1-1; the match to TRBD1 covers 9 bases. After removal of 7 bases from V and 2 bases from J, the junction contained 11 bases not matched to a gene. The CDR3 has 15 residues. Germline assignment: CDR1 SQVTM and CDR2 ANQGSEA. CDR3 bases: TGCAGCGCAACCATGTGGGACAGGGTCAACACTGAAGCTTTCTTT. It is translated as CSATMWDRVNTEAFF.

This clonotype was picked up a small number of times. One base away lies a much larger clone, so this may be a sequencing read error. V and J are TRBV4-2 and TRBJ2-7; 9 bases are shared with TRBD2. The germline CDR1 and CDR2 sequences are LGHNA and YNFKEQ. The CDR3 length is 15 residues. The CDR3 DNA is TGTGTCAGCAGCCAAGGGGTTAGCGGGAGCCGCGAGCAGTACTTC. Translation: CVSSQGVSGSREQYF.

A remark on this clonotype: One base away lies a much larger clone, so this may be a sequencing read error. The chain uses TRBV6-2 or TRBV6-3 and TRBJ2-2; D may match TRBD1 or TRBD2 (5 bases each). Germline-derived CDR1 and CDR2 are MNHEY and SVGEGT. The CDR3 consists of 13 residues. The CDR3 region is CASSPSDTGEMFF. The DNA of the CDR3 is TGTGCCAGCAGCCCCTCGGACACCGGGGAGATGTTTTTT.

A remark on this clonotype: Germline and junction disagree at one end, which may indicate a read error. The chain recombines TRBV12-3 or TRBV12-4 with TRBJ2-7; 8 bases are a match to TRBD2. CDR3 size: 14 residues. The CDR3 DNA sequence: TGCGCCAGCAGTCCCCCGGGACTAGTATCCGAGCGGTACTTC. The encoded protein is CASSPPGLVSERYF.

This clonotype appeared many times. The chain couples TRBV10-3 to TRBJ1-2; unclear D gene. V dropped 4 bases and J dropped 4 bases, with 13 bases sitting between them. This CDR3 region has 14 residues. Germline V CDR1 and CDR2: ENHRY, SYGVKD. CDR3 loop: CAISGQGGSYGYTF. The CDR3 DNA sequence: TGTGCCATCAGTGGCCAAGGAGGTAGCTATGGCTACACCTTC.

Details on this clonotype: Relative to the germline gene, one junction end is altered; a read error may explain this. This chain connects TRBV11-3 to TRBJ1-6; 7 bases agree with TRBD1. This CDR3 comprises 13 residues. Germline V gene lookup returns CDR1 SGHNT and CDR2 YENEEA. CDR3 sequence (DNA): TGCGCCTGCAGCGGGGGACAGAATTCACCCCTCCACTTT. It specifies CACSGGQNSPLHF.

Notes on this clonotype: Mismatch with germline at one junction end may stem from a read error. The chain carries TRBV9 and TRBJ2-3; D is ambiguous. Germline V gene data show CDR1 as SGDLS and CDR2 as YYNGEE. The CDR3 extends over 13 amino acids. The CDR3: CSSSVQVADTQYF. The CDR3 nucleotides read TGTTCCAGCAGCGTTCAGGTGGCAGATACGCAGTATTTT.

This clonotype has more than one count but fewer than ten. Just one base apart from a much larger clone, this may be a read error. The chain carries TRBV14 and TRBJ2-1; D gene unclear. The CDR3 covers 15 residues. Germline V gene lookup returns CDR1 SGHDN and CDR2 FVKESK. Here the CDR3 DNA reads TGTGCCGGCAGCCACCGACCCAGCAGAGATAATGAGCAGTTCTTC. It yields the protein CAGSHRPSRDNEQFF.

Notes on this clonotype: Relative to the germline gene, one junction end is altered; a read error may explain this. The chain carries TRBV11-2 and TRBJ2-5; the match to TRBD1 covers 9 bases. The CDR3 has 13 residues. Per the germline V gene, CDR1 is SGHAT and CDR2 is FQNNGV. Written as DNA, the CDR3 is TGTGCCAGCACCCGGGACAGGGAGGAGACTCAGTACTTC. Translation gives CASTRDREETQYF.

This clonotype was seen once. The chain links TRBV30 to TRBJ1-2; tentative D call: TRBD1 (6 bases). The germline V and J ends were trimmed by 0 bases and 8 bases, with 19 bases remaining between them. Germline CDR1 and CDR2: GTSNPN and SVGIG (reference sequence). The CDR3 has 15 amino acids. The CDR3 loop is CAWSVLGGTRVGYTF. The DNA of the CDR3 is TGTGCCTGGAGTGTCCTGGGGGGGACAAGGGTCGGCTACACCTTC.

The table lists this clonotype with a few counts. The rearrangement uses TRBV6-1 and TRBJ2-7; a possible D gene is TRBD1 (5 bases). The CDR3 consists of 14 residues. V shed 1 base and J shed 2 bases, with 9 bases lying between them. Germline CDR1 MNHNS, CDR2 SASEGT. The CDR3 coding sequence is TGTGCCAGCAGTGAAGTAGGGGCAACCTACGAGCAGTACTTC. Protein: CASSEVGATYEQYF.

As to this clonotype: A single base separates this from a much larger clone, so it may be a read error. Because the CDR3 is missing its conserved closing phenylalanine or tryptophan, this is likely a read error. The chain recombines TRBV6-6 with TRBJ2-5, with 7 bases matching TRBD1. CDR1 and CDR2 from the germline V gene are MNHNY and SVGAGI (reference sequence). The CDR3 has 15 amino acids. V was clipped by 1 base and J by 4 bases; unmatched bases: 6. CDR3 sequence: CASSYLGGAIETQYL. In nucleotides, the CDR3 is TGTGCCAGCAGTTACTTAGGGGGCGCGATAGAGACCCAGTACTTA.

Points on this clonotype: Given a much more abundant clone one base away, this may be a read error. The chain combines TRBV29-1 with TRBJ1-1; D remains ambiguous. This CDR3 comprises 11 residues. Trimming cost V 3 bases and J 10 bases, with 12 bases left between them. CDR1 is SQVTM, CDR2 ANQGSEA, per germline. CDR3 amino acids: CSVDPSPRAFF. The CDR3 bases are TGCAGCGTTGACCCTAGCCCCAGAGCTTTCTTT. The entire variable domain, with the rest obtained from reference TRBV29-1 and TRBJ1-1, is as follows: SAVISQKPSRDICQRGTSLTIQCQVDSQVTMMFWYRQQPGQSLTLIATANQGSEATYESGFVIDKFPISRPNLTFSTLTVSNMSPEDSSIYLCSVDPSPRAFFGQGTRLTVV.

Concerning this clonotype: A read error may explain this, as a much larger clone is one base away. The chain recombines TRBV29-1 with TRBJ2-1; 12 bases are shared with TRBD2. Germline assignment: CDR1 SQVTM and CDR2 ANQGSEA. The CDR3 is made up of 13 amino acids. With 6 bases clipped from V and 6 bases from J, the junction kept 3 bases outside the gene matches. The CDR3 region is CSVMGLAGNEQFF. CDR3 DNA sequence: TGCAGCGTGATGGGACTAGCGGGCAATGAGCAGTTCTTC.

As concerns this clonotype: Just one base apart from a much larger clone, this may be a read error. The chain uses TRBV11-2 and TRBJ2-3; no reliable D call. This CDR3 is 14 amino acids long. In germline, CDR1 is SGHAT, CDR2 FQNNGV. The CDR3 is CASNLGSVSDTQYF. CDR3 bases: TGTGCCAGCAACTTAGGGTCAGTGTCAGATACGCAGTATTTT.

In regard to this clonotype: A single base separates this from a much larger clone, so it may be a read error. The rearrangement links TRBV6-5 to TRBJ2-1; D unclear. CDR1 is MNHEY and CDR2 is SVGAGI in the germline V gene. This CDR3 comprises 13 residues. V was pared by 7 bases and J by 0 bases, with 7 bases between. The CDR3 region is CASKPGSYNEQFF. The CDR3 DNA reads TGTGCCAGCAAACCTGGCTCCTACAATGAGCAGTTCTTC.

In the case of this clonotype: The junction departs from the called germline gene at one end, perhaps through a read error. V and J are TRBV5-6 and TRBJ1-1; maybe TRBD1 (5 bases). This CDR3 has 13 amino acids. Germline values: CDR1 SGHDT, CDR2 YYEEEE. CDR3 protein: CASSLQEAPEAFF. The CDR3 region has the DNA TGTGCCAGTAGCTTACAGGAGGCCCCTGAAGCTTTCTTT.

This clonotype showed up many times. The genes are TRBV6-2 or TRBV6-3 and TRBJ2-5; the D is unclear. The V gene's germline CDR1 is MNHEY and CDR2 SVGEGT. CDR3 length equals 16 residues. V was shortened by 6 bases and J by 9 bases, with 26 bases between the two germline ends. The CDR3 spells CASSPLRVDPGFPQYF. In DNA form, the CDR3 reads TGTGCCAGCAGCCCCCTTCGCGTCGATCCGGGTTTTCCCCAGTACTTC.

Remarks on this clonotype: Relative to the germline gene, one junction end is altered; a read error may explain this. The chain joins TRBV29-1 to TRBJ2-7; possible D gene TRBD1, 7 bases. Looked up from germline, CDR1 is SQVTM and CDR2 is ANQGSEA. This CDR3 region has 12 residues. CDR3 protein: CSVRAGGHDQYF. In nucleotides, the CDR3 is TGCAGCGTTAGGGCAGGGGGGCACGACCAGTACTTC.

The J gene is TRBJ2-1, the V gene TRBV5-8, with 8 bases that match TRBD2. Germline trimming cut 0 bases from V and 1 base from J; bases unmatched to any gene: 6. Germline assignment: CDR1 SGHTS and CDR2 YDEGEE. The CDR3 length is 17 residues. CDR3 nucleotides: TGTGCCAGCAGCTTGGGAGTTAGCGGGATTTCCTACAATGAGCAGTTCTTC. Protein product: CASSLGVSGISYNEQFF.

This clonotype was recorded many times. V and J are TRBV29-1 and TRBJ1-1; D is uncertain. V was cut by 8 bases and J by 0 bases, with 16 bases left in between. The CDR3 runs 14 residues. Germline values: CDR1 SQVTM, CDR2 ANQGSEA. Here the CDR3 reads CSYRRERMNTEAFF. CDR3 coding DNA: TGCAGCTACCGGCGGGAGAGGATGAACACTGAAGCTTTCTTT.